Many counts were recorded for the clone carrying this TCR beta chain. Its antigen is as yet unknown. This sample was included in a study of T-cell reconstitution after alpha-beta-depleted transplantation in children. General study points: Day-60 TCRbeta diversity that was high in some patients was derived from surviving recipient T cells and thymic progenitors. It was newly produced T cells that mostly accounted for T-cell counts and diversity one year after transplant. About two months after transplant, alpha-beta T cells reportedly came from several hundred expanded graft clones.

Trimming stripped 5 bases from V and 2 bases from J, with 7 bases between. From germline, CDR1 is SNHLY and CDR2 FYNNEI. The CDR3 contains 13 residues. As it was prepared, the TCRbeta library received unique molecular identifiers. MiXCR, run by TCRdb on the PCR reads, gives a single entry per CDR3 protein. In the table there are a few hundred thousand distinct CDR3 sequences, approximately 10% of which are singletons. Source: PBMCs, taken before TCRalphabeta/CD19-depleted stem cell transplant. The sequence came from a child under two years old with acute myeloid leukemia, due to receive a stem cell transplant. The rearrangement uses TRBV2 and TRBJ2-1; no clear D gene. The chain's CDR3 is CASSKGPYNEQFF. CDR3 in DNA: TGTGCCAGCAGTAAAGGGCCCTACAATGAGCAGTTCTTC.